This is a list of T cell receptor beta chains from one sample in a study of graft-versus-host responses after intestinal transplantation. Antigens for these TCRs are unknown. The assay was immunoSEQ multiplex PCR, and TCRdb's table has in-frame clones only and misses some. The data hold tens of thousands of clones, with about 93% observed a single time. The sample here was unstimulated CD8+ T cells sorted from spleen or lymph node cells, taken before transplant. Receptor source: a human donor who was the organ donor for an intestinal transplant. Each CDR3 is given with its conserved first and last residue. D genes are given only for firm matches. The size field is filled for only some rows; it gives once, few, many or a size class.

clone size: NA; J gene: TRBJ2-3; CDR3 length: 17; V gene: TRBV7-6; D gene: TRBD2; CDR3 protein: CASSLVVAGYYKDTQYF; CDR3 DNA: TGTGCCAGCAGCTTAGTGGTAGCGGGGTACTATAAAGATACGCAGTATTTT
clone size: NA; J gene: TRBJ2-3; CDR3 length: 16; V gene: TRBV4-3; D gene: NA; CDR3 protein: CASSQDLGHYTDTQYF; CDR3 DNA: TGCGCCAGCAGCCAAGATTTGGGACACTACACAGATACGCAGTATTTT
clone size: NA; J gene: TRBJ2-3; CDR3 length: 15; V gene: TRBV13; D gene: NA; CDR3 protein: CASSLGGGRRDTQYF; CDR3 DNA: TGTGCCAGCAGCTTGGGGGGGGGCCGGAGGGATACGCAGTATTTT
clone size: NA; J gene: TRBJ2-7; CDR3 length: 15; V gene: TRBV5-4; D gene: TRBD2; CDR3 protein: CASSFPAGGGYEQYF; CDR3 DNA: TGTGCCAGCAGCTTCCCAGCGGGCGGGGGGTACGAGCAGTACTTC
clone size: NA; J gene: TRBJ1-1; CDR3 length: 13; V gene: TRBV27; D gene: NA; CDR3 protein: CASSVTANTEAFF; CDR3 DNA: TGTGCCAGCAGTGTTACAGCGAACACTGAAGCTTTCTTT
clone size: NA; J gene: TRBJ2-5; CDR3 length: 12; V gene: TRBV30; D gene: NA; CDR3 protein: CAWSPGGETQYF; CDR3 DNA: TGTGCCTGGAGCCCAGGGGGGGAGACCCAGTACTTC
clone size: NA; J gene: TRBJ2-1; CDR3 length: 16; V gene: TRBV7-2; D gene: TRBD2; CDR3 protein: CASRSGLAGSYNEQFF; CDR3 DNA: TGTGCCAGCAGGTCGGGACTAGCGGGAAGTTACAATGAGCAGTTCTTC
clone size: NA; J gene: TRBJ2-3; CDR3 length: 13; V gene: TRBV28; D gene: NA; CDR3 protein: CASSLDGTDTQYF; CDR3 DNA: TGTGCCAGCAGTCTAGACGGTACAGATACGCAGTATTTT
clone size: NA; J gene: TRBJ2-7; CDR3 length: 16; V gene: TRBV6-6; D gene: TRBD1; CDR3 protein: CASSSYTPDRSYEQYF; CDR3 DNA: TGTGCCAGCAGTTCCTACACACCGGACAGGTCTTACGAGCAGTACTTC
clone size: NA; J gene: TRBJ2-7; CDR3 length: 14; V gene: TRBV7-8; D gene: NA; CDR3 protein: CASRPRQGLYEQYF; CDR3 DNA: TGTGCCAGCAGACCGCGACAGGGACTCTACGAGCAGTACTTC
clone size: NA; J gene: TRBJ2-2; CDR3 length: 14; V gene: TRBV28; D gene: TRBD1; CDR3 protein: CASTDRGLGGELFF; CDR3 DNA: TGTGCCAGCACGGACAGGGGGCTGGGCGGGGAGCTGTTTTTT
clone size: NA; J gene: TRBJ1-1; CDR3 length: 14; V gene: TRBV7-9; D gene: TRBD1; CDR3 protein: CASSQGTGVTEAFF; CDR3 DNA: TGTGCCAGCAGCCAGGGGACAGGGGTGACTGAAGCTTTCTTT
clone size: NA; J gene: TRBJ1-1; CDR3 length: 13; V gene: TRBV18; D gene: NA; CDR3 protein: CASSPPDSDEAFF; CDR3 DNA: TGTGCCAGCTCACCTCCGGACTCAGACGAAGCTTTCTTT
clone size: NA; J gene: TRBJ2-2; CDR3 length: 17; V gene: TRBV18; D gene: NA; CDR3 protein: CASSPCGGGDYTGELFF; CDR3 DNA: TGTGCCAGCTCACCTTGCGGGGGCGGGGATTACACCGGGGAGCTGTTTTTT
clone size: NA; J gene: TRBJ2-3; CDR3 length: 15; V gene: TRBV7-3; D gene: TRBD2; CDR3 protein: CASSLIGGYTDTQYF; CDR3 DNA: TGTGCCAGCAGCTTAATCGGGGGGTACACAGATACGCAGTATTTT
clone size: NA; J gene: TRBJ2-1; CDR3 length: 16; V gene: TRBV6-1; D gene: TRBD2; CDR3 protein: CASSDAPSGSFDEQFF; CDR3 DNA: TGTGCCAGCAGTGATGCTCCTAGCGGGAGTTTTGATGAGCAGTTCTTC
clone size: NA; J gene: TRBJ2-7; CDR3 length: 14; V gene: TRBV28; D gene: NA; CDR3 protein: CASSFVSIAYEQYF; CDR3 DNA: TGTGCCAGCAGTTTTGTTAGTATCGCCTACGAGCAGTACTTC
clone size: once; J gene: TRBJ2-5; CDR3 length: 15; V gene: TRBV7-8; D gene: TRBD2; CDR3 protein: CASLLVAGAVETQYF; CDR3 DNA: TGTGCCAGCCTACTTGTAGCGGGAGCGGTAGAGACCCAGTACTTC
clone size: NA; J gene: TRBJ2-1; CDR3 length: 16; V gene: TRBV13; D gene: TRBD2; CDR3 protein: CASSAQLAGDSNEQFF; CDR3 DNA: TGTGCCAGCAGCGCCCAACTAGCGGGGGACTCCAATGAGCAGTTCTTC
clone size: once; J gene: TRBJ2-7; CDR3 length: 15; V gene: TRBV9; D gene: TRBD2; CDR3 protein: CASSVGTSGTSEQYF; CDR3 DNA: TGTGCCAGCAGCGTGGGGACTAGCGGGACCTCCGAGCAGTACTTC
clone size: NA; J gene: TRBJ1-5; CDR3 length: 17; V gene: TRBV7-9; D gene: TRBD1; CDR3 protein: CASSLVKDRGGGQPQHF; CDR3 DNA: TGTGCCAGCAGCTTAGTCAAGGACAGGGGAGGGGGTCAGCCCCAGCATTTT
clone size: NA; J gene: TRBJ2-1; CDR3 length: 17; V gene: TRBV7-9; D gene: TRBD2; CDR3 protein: CASSFRTSGGSRNEQFF; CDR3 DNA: TGTGCCAGCAGCTTTAGGACTAGCGGGGGTTCGCGGAATGAGCAGTTCTTC
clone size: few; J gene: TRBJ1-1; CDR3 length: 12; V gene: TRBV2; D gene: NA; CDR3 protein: CASGEWSTEAFF; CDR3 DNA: TGTGCCAGCGGGGAGTGGTCCACTGAAGCTTTCTTT
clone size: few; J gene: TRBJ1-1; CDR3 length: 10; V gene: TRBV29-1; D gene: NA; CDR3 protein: CSVADTEAFF; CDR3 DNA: TGCAGCGTGGCAGATACTGAAGCTTTCTTT
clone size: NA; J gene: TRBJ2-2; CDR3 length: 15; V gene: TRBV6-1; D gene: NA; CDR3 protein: CASSELRGTTGELFF; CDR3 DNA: TGTGCCAGCAGTGAACTTCGGGGAACCACCGGGGAGCTGTTTTTT
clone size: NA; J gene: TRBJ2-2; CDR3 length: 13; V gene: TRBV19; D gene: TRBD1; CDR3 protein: CASGTGGSGELFF; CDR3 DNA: TGTGCCAGTGGGACAGGGGGCTCCGGGGAGCTGTTTTTT
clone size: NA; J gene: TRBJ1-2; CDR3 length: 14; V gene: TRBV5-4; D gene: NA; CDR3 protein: CASSWRAGLYGYTF; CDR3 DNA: TGTGCCAGCAGCTGGAGGGCGGGACTCTATGGCTACACCTTC
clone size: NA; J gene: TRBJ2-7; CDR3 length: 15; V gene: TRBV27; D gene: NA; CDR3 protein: CASSAMGGVSYEQYF; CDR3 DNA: TGTGCCAGCAGTGCTATGGGGGGTGTCTCCTACGAGCAGTACTTC
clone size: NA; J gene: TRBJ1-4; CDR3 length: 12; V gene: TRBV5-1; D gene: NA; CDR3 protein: CASSPPAGKLFF; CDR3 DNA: TGCGCCAGCAGCCCGCCCGCGGGAAAACTGTTTTTT
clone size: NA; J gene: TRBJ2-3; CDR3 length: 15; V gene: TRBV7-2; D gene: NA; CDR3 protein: CASSLGSLAPDTQYF; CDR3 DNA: TGTGCCAGCAGCTTAGGATCCCTAGCGCCAGATACGCAGTATTTT
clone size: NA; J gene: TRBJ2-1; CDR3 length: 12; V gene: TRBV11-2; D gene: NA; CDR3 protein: CASSLGRQEQFF; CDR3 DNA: TGTGCCAGCAGCCTCGGACGACAGGAGCAGTTCTTC
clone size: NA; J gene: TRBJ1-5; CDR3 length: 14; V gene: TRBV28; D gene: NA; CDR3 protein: CASSLGQKNQPQHF; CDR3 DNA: TGTGCCAGCAGTTTAGGACAGAAAAATCAGCCCCAGCATTTT
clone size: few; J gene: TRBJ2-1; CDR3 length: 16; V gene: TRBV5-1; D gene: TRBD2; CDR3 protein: CASSPTSGAPYNEQFF; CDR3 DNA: TGCGCCAGCAGCCCGACTAGCGGAGCCCCCTACAATGAGCAGTTCTTC
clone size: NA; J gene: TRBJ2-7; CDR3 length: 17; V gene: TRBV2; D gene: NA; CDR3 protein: CASRQGLREPGPREQYF; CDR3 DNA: TGTGCCAGCAGGCAGGGGTTAAGGGAACCGGGCCCTCGCGAGCAGTACTTC
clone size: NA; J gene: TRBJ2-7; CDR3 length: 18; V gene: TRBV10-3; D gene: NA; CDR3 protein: CAIRPPQGFKGDVREQYF; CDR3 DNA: TGTGCCATCAGGCCCCCTCAGGGGTTTAAGGGCGACGTGCGCGAGCAGTACTTC
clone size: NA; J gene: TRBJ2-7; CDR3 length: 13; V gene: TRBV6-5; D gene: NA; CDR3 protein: CASSSRLIYEQYF; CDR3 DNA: TGTGCCAGCAGTTCCCGACTGATCTACGAGCAGTACTTC
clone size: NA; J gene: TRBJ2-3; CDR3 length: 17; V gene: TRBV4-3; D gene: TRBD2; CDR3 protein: CASSQEGVAGESDTQYF; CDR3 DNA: TGCGCCAGCAGCCAAGAAGGGGTAGCGGGAGAATCAGATACGCAGTATTTT
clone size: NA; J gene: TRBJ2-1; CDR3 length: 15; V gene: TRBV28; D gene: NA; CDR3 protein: CASSLGSQGYNEQFF; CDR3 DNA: TGTGCCAGCAGTTTAGGCTCCCAGGGGTACAATGAGCAGTTCTTC
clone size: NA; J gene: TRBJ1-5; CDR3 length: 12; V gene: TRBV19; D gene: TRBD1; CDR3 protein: CASRQGWQPQHF; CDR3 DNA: TGTGCCAGTCGACAGGGATGGCAGCCCCAGCATTTT
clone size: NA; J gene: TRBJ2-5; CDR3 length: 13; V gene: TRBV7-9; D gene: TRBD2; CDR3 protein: CASSTGLEETQYF; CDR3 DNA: TGTGCCAGCAGCACCGGACTAGAAGAGACCCAGTACTTC
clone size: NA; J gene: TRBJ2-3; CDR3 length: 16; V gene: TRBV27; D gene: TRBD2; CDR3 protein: CASSLSTAGFTDTQYF; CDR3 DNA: TGTGCCAGCAGTTTATCAACAGCGGGGTTCACAGATACGCAGTATTTT
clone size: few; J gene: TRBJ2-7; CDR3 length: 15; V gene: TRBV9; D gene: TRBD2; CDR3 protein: CASSVAASGDYEQYF; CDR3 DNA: TGTGCCAGCAGCGTAGCGGCTAGCGGAGATTACGAGCAGTACTTC
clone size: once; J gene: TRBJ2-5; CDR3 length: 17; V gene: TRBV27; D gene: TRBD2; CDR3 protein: CASSPPRGREGWETQYF; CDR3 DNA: TGTGCCAGCAGTCCCCCCAGAGGACGGGAGGGGTGGGAGACCCAGTACTTC
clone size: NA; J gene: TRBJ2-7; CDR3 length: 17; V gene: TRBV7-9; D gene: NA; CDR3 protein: CASSLDWGRRESYEQYF; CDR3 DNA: TGTGCCAGCAGCTTAGATTGGGGACGGAGGGAATCCTACGAGCAGTACTTC
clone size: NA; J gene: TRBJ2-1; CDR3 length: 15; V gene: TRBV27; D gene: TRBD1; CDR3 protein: CASSYQGTGRNEQFF; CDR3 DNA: TGTGCCAGCAGTTACCAGGGGACAGGGCGGAATGAGCAGTTCTTC